The sequence of this TCR beta chain was determined in a study of technical replicates of blood from a few donors. Repertoires were generated with immunoSEQ multiplex PCR, while TCRdb's copy carries only in-frame clones and drops some. The sample includes approximately 99,000 clones, approximately 96% of them seen just once. The CDR3 extends over 17 amino acids. The trim removed 5 bases at V and 5 bases at J, leaving 15 bases unmatched. Germline V gives CDR1 SEHNR, CDR2 FQNEAQ (reference sequence). This sequence was found in a human donor in good health. Input material: T cells isolated from PBMCs. The gene calls are TRBV7-9 and TRBJ2-7; TRBD2 matches 10 bases. This CDR3 reads CASSPKPVGTSVDEQYF. The CDR3 DNA is TGTGCCAGCAGCCCGAAACCAGTGGGGACTAGCGTAGACGAGCAGTACTTC.